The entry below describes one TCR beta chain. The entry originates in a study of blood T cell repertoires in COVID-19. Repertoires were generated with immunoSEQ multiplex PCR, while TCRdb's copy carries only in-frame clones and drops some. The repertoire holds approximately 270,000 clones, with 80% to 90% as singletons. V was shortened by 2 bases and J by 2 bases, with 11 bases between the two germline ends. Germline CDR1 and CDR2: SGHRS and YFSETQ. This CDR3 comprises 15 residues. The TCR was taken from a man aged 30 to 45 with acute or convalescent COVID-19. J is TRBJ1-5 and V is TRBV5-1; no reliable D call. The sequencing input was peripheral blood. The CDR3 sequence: CASSFAGDGNQPQHF. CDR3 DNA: TGCGCCAGCAGCTTCGCCGGGGATGGCAATCAGCCCCAGCATTTT.